This passage covers 22 T cell receptor beta chains from one sample sequenced in a study of blood T cell repertoires in COVID-19. Here immunoSEQ multiplex PCR was the method, and the copy in TCRdb shows in-frame clones only, minus some. This table has over 350,000 clones, around nine tenths appearing once. Sequencing was performed on PBMCs or T cells enriched from blood (not recorded which). The receptors stem from a woman younger than 30 who had recovered from COVID-19.

The V gene is TRBV7-9, the J gene TRBJ1-1; weak D call: TRBD1 (6 bases). The CDR3 is 13 residues long. The V end was cut by 4 bases, the J end by 5 bases, with 11 bases between. Germline assignment: CDR1 SEHNR and CDR2 FQNEAQ (reference sequence). The chain's CDR3 is CASSSEGGTEAFF. In nucleotides, the CDR3 is TGTGCCAGCAGCTCGGAGGGGGGGACTGAAGCTTTCTTT.

This clone came up once. V usage is TRBV3-1 (or the pseudogene TRBV3-2) and J usage is TRBJ1-2, with D possibly matching TRBD1 (6 bases). The CDR3 totals 14 residues. Trimming left V 4 bases short and J 12 bases short, with 21 bases between. Germline CDR1 is LGHDT and CDR2 is YNNKEL (reference sequence). The CDR3 nucleotides are TGTGCCAGCAGCCCCAGGGACATTAGGCATTATAACACCTTC. As protein: CASSPRDIRHYNTF.

The rearrangement joins TRBV6-6 to TRBJ2-5; D remains ambiguous. Germline lookup yields CDR1 MNHNY and CDR2 SVGAGI (reference sequence). The CDR3 sequence is 15 residues long. V was shortened by 0 bases and J by 2 bases, with 10 bases between the two germline ends. Written as DNA, the CDR3 is TGTGCCAGCAGTTACTCTCTCAGGCAACAAGAGACCCAGTACTTC. Translated: CASSYSLRQQETQYF.

The count of this clone is one. V gene TRBV24-1 combines with J gene TRBJ1-3; D is perhaps TRBD1 (5 bases). The CDR3 runs 13 residues. Trimming left V 10 bases short and J 0 bases short, with 9 bases between. CDR1 KGHDR and CDR2 SFDVKD come from the germline V gene. The CDR3 DNA sequence: TGTGCCACTCCCGGACACTCTGGAAACACCATATATTTT. Protein sequence: CATPGHSGNTIYF.

For this clone: The same CDR3 arises from other DNA sequences in this sample as well. This chain uses TRBV19 with TRBJ2-1, with a weak D call TRBD1 (5 bases). Deletions cut 1 base from V and 0 bases from J, with 7 bases between. The germline V gene has CDR1 LNHDA and CDR2 SQIVND (reference sequence). CDR3 length equals 15 residues. The CDR3 sequence is CASSIGQGSYNEQFF. CDR3 nucleotide sequence: TGTGCCAGTAGTATAGGTCAGGGCTCCTACAATGAGCAGTTCTTC. The full variable domain, with the rest looked up from reference TRBV19 and TRBJ2-1, is DGGITQSPKYLFRKEGQNVTLSCEQNLNHDAMYWYRQDPGQGLRLIYYSQIVNDFQKGDIAEGYSVSREKKESFPLTVTSAQKNPTAFYLCASSIGQGSYNEQFFGPGTRLTVL.

This chain joins TRBV10-1 and TRBJ2-1, with 11 bases that match TRBD2. J lost 13 bases, V lost 3 bases, and 8 bases had no gene match. Germline V gives CDR1 WNHNN, CDR2 SYGVQD (reference sequence). The CDR3 spans 14 residues. CDR3 sequence (DNA): TGCGCCAGCAGTGACTCAGGACTAGCGGGCCCACAGTTCTTC. Translation: CASSDSGLAGPQFF.

This clone was seen a few times. V and J are TRBV6-1 and TRBJ1-5, with D unresolved. The V gene lost 1 base and the J gene lost 0 bases, with 13 bases spanning the gap. Germline V lookup: CDR1 MNHNS, CDR2 SASEGT. This CDR3 comprises 17 residues. The CDR3 coding sequence is TGTGCCAGCAGTGAAGTGGGAGGGCCATATAGCAATCAGCCCCAGCATTTT. This gives the protein CASSEVGGPYSNQPQHF.

This chain's CDR3 is CASSLGDRPTHGYTF. The DNA for the CDR3 is TGTGCCAGCAGCCTAGGGGACAGGCCAACCCATGGCTACACCTTC. The rearrangement links TRBV7-9 to TRBJ1-2; 8 bases are a match to TRBD1. There are 15 residues in the CDR3. Germline lookup yields CDR1 SEHNR and CDR2 FQNEAQ (reference sequence). Germline trimming cut 5 bases from V and 6 bases from J; bases unmatched to any gene: 11.

The rearrangement uses TRBV11-2 and TRBJ2-1; 8 bases map to TRBD1. The germline V gene has CDR1 SGHAT and CDR2 FQNNGV. V was pared by 1 base and J by 10 bases, with 0 bases of the junction left unmatched. The CDR3 is 12 amino acids. For the CDR3, the DNA is TGTGCCAGCAGCTTAGGGGACAGGGAGCAGTTCTTC. This translates into CASSLGDREQFF.

This clone was counted only a few times. The genes are TRBV28 and TRBJ1-1, with a possible D match to TRBD1 (6 bases). The CDR3 contains 16 residues. Germline CDR1 MDHEN, CDR2 SYDVKM. The germline V and J ends were trimmed by 3 bases and 1 base, with 15 bases remaining between them. CDR3 region: CASSFVSRGANTEAFF. Here the CDR3 DNA reads TGTGCCAGCAGTTTTGTCTCACGGGGGGCGAACACTGAAGCTTTCTTT.

The chain has TRBV9 and TRBJ1-6; 9 nucleotides agree with TRBD1. Germline CDR1 and CDR2: SGDLS and YYNGEE. Unmatched junction bases numbered 4, after V lost 3 bases and J lost 6 bases. The CDR3 has 15 residues. This chain's CDR3 is CASSGTGAVNSPLHF. The DNA of the CDR3 is TGTGCCAGCAGCGGGACAGGGGCGGTTAATTCACCCCTCCACTTT. The complete variable domain, with remaining parts taken from reference TRBV9 and TRBJ1-6, reads DSGVTQTPKHLITATGQRVTLRCSPRSGDLSVYWYQQSLDQGLQFLIQYYNGEERAKGNILERFSAQQFPDLHSELNLSSLELGDSALYFCASSGTGAVNSPLHFGNGTRLTVT.

The genes are TRBV6-6 and TRBJ2-7, with 8 nucleotides matching TRBD1. Germline loops: CDR1 MNHNY, CDR2 SVGAGI (reference sequence). V shed 0 bases and J 2 bases; nucleotides not matched to a gene: 6. The CDR3 has 16 residues. CDR3 bases: TGTGCCAGCAGTTACTCGGTCGGGGACAGGCCCTACGAGCAGTACTTC. It encodes CASSYSVGDRPYEQYF.

The chain joins TRBV4-1 to TRBJ2-5; TRBD1 might be the D (6 bases). This CDR3 contains 15 residues. The germline V and J ends were trimmed by 0 bases and 4 bases, with 12 bases remaining between them. Germline CDR1 is MGHRA and CDR2 is YSYEKL. CDR3 coding DNA: TGCGCCAGCAGCCAAGATCGACAGGTCCCAGAGACCCAGTACTTC. Amino acids: CASSQDRQVPETQYF.

The rearrangement uses TRBV2 and TRBJ1-2; 11 nucleotides line up with TRBD1. Per germline, CDR1 SNHLY and CDR2 FYNNEI. Trimming cost V 7 bases and J 6 bases; bases outside gene matches: 7. The CDR3 is 14 amino acids. CDR3 in DNA: TGTGCCAGCAATATACCGGGACAGGGGGATGGCTACACCTTC. It specifies CASNIPGQGDGYTF.

In DNA, the CDR3 is TGTGCCAGCAGTTTGGACAGGGAGGGCACTGAAGCTTTCTTT. Its translation: CASSLDREGTEAFF. V is TRBV6-4 and J is TRBJ1-1; TRBD1 agrees at 8 bases. Germline CDR1 and CDR2: MRHNA and SNTAGT. Trimming removed 5 bases from V and 4 bases from J; junction bases left unmatched: 6. The CDR3 sequence is 14 residues long.

The rearrangement uses TRBV12-3 or TRBV12-4 and TRBJ1-5, with D tentatively TRBD1 (6 bases). CDR3 length: 13 amino acids. The ends were cut back, 5 bases at V and 6 bases at J, with 11 bases in the middle. The CDR3 DNA reads TGTGCCAGCAGTCCTATACAGGGTCAGCCCCAGCATTTT. Amino acid sequence: CASSPIQGQPQHF.

The gene calls are TRBV29-1 and TRBJ2-1; possibly TRBD2 for D (5 bases). Germline assignment: CDR1 SQVTM and CDR2 ANQGSEA. The length of the CDR3 is 16 residues. V lost 0 bases to trimming and J lost 10 bases, with 22 bases between them. CDR3 nucleotides: TGCAGCGTTGAAGACGGGGAACGTAGGGCCAATGTAGAGCAGTTCTTC. Translation: CSVEDGERRANVEQFF.

This chain joins TRBV14 and TRBJ2-5, with D possibly being TRBD2 (7 bases). CDR3 length: 15 amino acids. V was cut by 1 base and J by 4 bases, with 13 bases left in between. Germline V lookup: CDR1 SGHDN, CDR2 FVKESK. The CDR3 sequence: CASSQVTGGPETQYF. The CDR3 nucleotides are TGTGCCAGCAGCCAAGTTACGGGGGGCCCAGAGACCCAGTACTTC. Using reference TRBV14 and TRBJ2-5 for the parts outside the CDR3, the full variable domain is EAGVTQFPSHSVIEKGQTVTLRCDPISGHDNLYWYRRVMGKEIKFLLHFVKESKQDESGMPNNRFLAERTGGTYSTLKVQPAELEDSGVYFCASSQVTGGPETQYFGPGTRLLVL.

As for this clone: Other DNA variants within this sample encode the same CDR3. This chain connects TRBV9 to TRBJ2-3; 11 positions agree with TRBD2. Germline CDR1 reads SGDLS; CDR2 reads YYNGEE. After removal of 0 bases from V and 0 bases from J, the junction contained 0 bases not matched to a gene. The CDR3 spans 16 residues. The CDR3 region has the DNA TGTGCCAGCAGCGTAGTAGCGGGGGGGAGCACAGATACGCAGTATTTT. Its translation: CASSVVAGGSTDTQYF.

CDR3 in DNA: TGTGCCTGGAGTGTACAGGCGAACACTGAAGCTTTCTTT. Translated: CAWSVQANTEAFF. The chain joins TRBV30 to TRBJ1-1, with D maybe TRBD1 (5 bases). V was cut by 0 bases and J by 1 base, with 6 bases left in between. The CDR3 has 13 amino acids. Germline V CDR1 and CDR2: GTSNPN, SVGIG (reference sequence).

The J gene is TRBJ2-1, the V gene TRBV2; perhaps TRBD2 as D (5 bases). Germline CDR1 is SNHLY and CDR2 is FYNNEI. The CDR3 spans 15 residues. V gave up 3 bases and J gave up 0 bases, with 9 bases separating them. CDR3 region: CASSDPGSSYNEQFF. DNA of the CDR3: TGTGCCAGCAGTGACCCGGGGAGCTCCTACAATGAGCAGTTCTTC.

The rearrangement links TRBV19 to TRBJ2-1; 13 positions agree with TRBD2. The CDR3 extends over 17 amino acids. V was pared by 6 bases and J by 8 bases, with 13 bases of the junction left unmatched. CDR1 and CDR2 from the germline V gene are LNHDA and SQIVND (reference sequence). The CDR3 here is CASRTSWTSGGSDEQFF. The CDR3 region has the DNA TGTGCCAGTAGGACTTCCTGGACTAGCGGGGGCTCAGATGAGCAGTTCTTC.